The entry below gives a single TCR beta chain sequence along with its context. In germline, CDR1 is LNHDA, CDR2 SQIVND (reference sequence). Trimming shortened V by 6 bases and J by 4 bases, and 12 bases separated the two germline ends. This CDR3 region has 13 residues. This sample is drawn from a study of control samples from healthy donors and cancer patients. Sequencing was performed with immunoSEQ multiplex PCR; in TCRdb, only in-frame clones are kept and a portion is missing. In the table there are 130,000 or so clones, about 88% of which are singletons. The sequenced sample was blood. The chain recombines TRBV19 with TRBJ1-2; D is unresolved. This receptor was obtained from a man aged 45-65 years in good health. As DNA, the CDR3 is TGTGCCAGTAGAAAGGGAGAGGTCTATGGCTACACCTTC. This sequence encodes CASRKGEVYGYTF.